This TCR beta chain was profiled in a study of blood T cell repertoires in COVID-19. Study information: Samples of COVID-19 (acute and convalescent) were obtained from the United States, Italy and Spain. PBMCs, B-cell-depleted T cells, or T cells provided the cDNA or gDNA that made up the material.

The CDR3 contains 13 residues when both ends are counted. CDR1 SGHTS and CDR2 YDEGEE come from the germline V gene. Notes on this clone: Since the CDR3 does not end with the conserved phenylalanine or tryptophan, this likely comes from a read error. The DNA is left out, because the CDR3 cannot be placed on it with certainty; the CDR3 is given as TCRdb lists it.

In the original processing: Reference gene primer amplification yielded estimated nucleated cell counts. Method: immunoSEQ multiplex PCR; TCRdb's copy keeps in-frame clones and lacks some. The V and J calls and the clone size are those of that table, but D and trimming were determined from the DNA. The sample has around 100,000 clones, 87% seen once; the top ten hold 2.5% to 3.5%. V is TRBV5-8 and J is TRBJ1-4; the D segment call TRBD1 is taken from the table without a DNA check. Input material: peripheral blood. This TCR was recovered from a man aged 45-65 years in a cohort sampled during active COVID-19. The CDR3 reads CASSSWGLDLQGQ.